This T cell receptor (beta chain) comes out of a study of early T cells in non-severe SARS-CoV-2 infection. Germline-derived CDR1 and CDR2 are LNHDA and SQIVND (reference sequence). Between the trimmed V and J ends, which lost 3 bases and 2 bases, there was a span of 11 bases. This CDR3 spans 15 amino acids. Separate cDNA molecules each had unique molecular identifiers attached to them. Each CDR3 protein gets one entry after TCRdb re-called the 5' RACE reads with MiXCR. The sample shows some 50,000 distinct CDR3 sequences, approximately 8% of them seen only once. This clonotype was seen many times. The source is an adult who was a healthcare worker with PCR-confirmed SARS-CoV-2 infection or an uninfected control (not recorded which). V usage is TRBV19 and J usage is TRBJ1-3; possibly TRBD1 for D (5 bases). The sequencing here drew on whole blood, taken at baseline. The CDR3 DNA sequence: TGTGCCAGTAGTATGTCGGGGGTCCCTGGAAACACCATATATTTT. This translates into CASSMSGVPGNTIYF.